Here is one TCR beta chain with its context. What it binds is not known. These data come from a study of shared clonotypes between healthy human individuals. Study-wide results and limits: With four donors compared, 5% to 5.5% of naive CD4 clonotypes were shared. Sorted-subset sequencing was shown by rarefaction to be incomplete despite large depth. Across subsets, estimated richness was generally greater for naive than for memory populations.

It was 200 to 250 ng DNA, tens of thousands of T cell genomes, that sorted-subset replicate PCRs used. Libraries were prepared by immunoSEQ multiplex PCR; TCRdb keeps only in-frame clonotypes and omits some of them. The table lists over 2 million clones, 85% to 95% of them singletons. This sequence originates from a man between 18 and 29 years old in good health. The material sequenced was naive CD4+ T cells sorted from blood. Subset of the sample: CD45RA+ positively selected.

The CDR3 loop is CAWGLAGGPYEQFF. The CDR3 region has the DNA TGTGCCTGGGGGCTAGCGGGAGGGCCCTATGAGCAGTTCTTC. This chain connects TRBV30 to TRBJ2-1; 12 bases fit TRBD2. Looked up from germline, CDR1 is GTSNPN and CDR2 is SVGIG (reference sequence). The V segment lost 5 bases and the J segment 8 bases; nucleotides outside the gene matches: 7. The CDR3 is 14 amino acids. Combining the CDR3 with reference TRBV30 and TRBJ2-1 gives the whole variable domain SQTIHQWPATLVQPVGSPLSLECTVEGTSNPNLYWYRQAAGRGLQLLFYSVGIGQISSEVPQNLSASRPQDRQFILSSKKLLLSDSGFYLCAWGLAGGPYEQFFGPGTRLTVL.